These 3 T cell receptor beta chains originate from one sample sequenced in a study of metastatic and nonmetastatic thyroid tumors. All patients were untreated before thyroid surgery. TCRdb re-analyzed the PCR reads through MiXCR. This table holds 40,000 to 45,000 clones, around 17% found once. Sequencing input: blood. The receptors derive from a female donor with papillary thyroid cancer or a benign thyroid nodule (not recorded which). Some clones in this sample may be carry-over from other donors' samples.

This clone was counted many times. The chain has TRBV2 and TRBJ2-1, with D perhaps TRBD1 (5 bases). Germline CDR1 and CDR2: SNHLY and FYNNEI. Trimming stripped 11 bases from V and 9 bases from J, with 11 bases between. The CDR3 has 10 amino acids. The CDR3 DNA reads as TGTGCCTTTCAGGGAAGTGAGCAGTTCTTC. Amino acid sequence: CAFQGSEQFF. Full variable domain (remainder filled in from reference TRBV2 and TRBJ2-1): EPEVTQTPSHQVTQMGQEVILRCVPISNHLYFYWYRQILGQKVEFLVSFYNNEISEKSEIFDDQFSVERPDGSNFTLKIRSTKLEDSAMYFCAFQGSEQFFGPGTRLTVL.

This clone was seen many times. This chain links TRBV3-1 with TRBJ2-1, with 9 bases matching TRBD2. Germline CDR1 LGHDT, CDR2 YNNKEL (reference sequence). Trimming removed 4 bases from V and 7 bases from J; junction bases left unmatched: 5. This CDR3 spans 14 amino acids. The CDR3 DNA is TGTGCCAGCAGCCTTGGACTAGCGTTGAATGAGCAGTTCTTC. This encodes CASSLGLALNEQFF.

This chain joins TRBV12-3 or TRBV12-4 and TRBJ2-1; D may be TRBD2 (6 bases). The V and J ends lost 7 bases and 6 bases respectively, with 13 bases between them. The CDR3 loop spans 13 amino acids. The CDR3 region is CASIGGTANEQFF. In nucleotides, the CDR3 is TGTGCCAGCATCGGGGGTACCGCCAATGAGCAGTTCTTC.